Below, 17 T cell receptor beta chains from the same sample are listed, as sequenced in a study of T-cell reconstitution after alpha-beta-depleted transplantation in children. The TCRbeta library incorporated unique molecular identifiers. TCRdb analysed the PCR reads with MiXCR anew, one entry per CDR3 protein. The sample shows about 580,000 distinct CDR3 sequences, about 23% of them seen only once. Sequencing was performed on PBMCs, mostly from graft donor cells, taken 360 days after TCRalphabeta/CD19-depleted stem cell transplant. These receptors were obtained from a boy younger than two who had a stem cell transplant for acute myeloid leukemia, so the T cells may come from the graft donor.

The chain carries TRBV6-5 and TRBJ2-7, with a tentative D call TRBD1 (6 bases). With 2 bases removed from V and 5 bases from J, the gap between germline ends came to 13 bases. CDR3 length: 14 residues. From germline, CDR1 is MNHEY and CDR2 SVGAGI. DNA for the CDR3: TGTGCCAGCAGTTACCGGGTCGGGACACACGAGCAGTACTTC. It translates to CASSYRVGTHEQYF.

This clonotype was recorded at least ten times. This chain uses TRBV6-5 with TRBJ2-3; TRBD2 is a possible D gene (7 bases). CDR1 MNHEY and CDR2 SVGAGI come from the germline V gene. V lost 5 bases and J 4 bases, leaving 13 bases between the germline ends. This CDR3 has 14 residues. The DNA for the CDR3 is TGTGCCAGCAGTCGAGGGGGGAGGGCAGATACGCAGTATTTT. As protein: CASSRGGRADTQYF.

There are a few counts of this clonotype. This sequence joins TRBV29-1 and TRBJ1-4, with D uncertain. Germline CDR1 is SQVTM and CDR2 is ANQGSEA. The CDR3 spans 14 residues. V lost 6 bases to trimming and J lost 0 bases, with 11 bases between them. CDR3 in amino acids: CSVGDRATNEKLFF. CDR3 nucleotide sequence: TGCAGCGTGGGCGACCGCGCAACTAATGAAAAACTGTTTTTT.

This clonotype was counted ten times or more. The V gene is TRBV20-1, the J gene TRBJ2-3; the match to TRBD2 covers 11 bases. CDR3 length: 16 amino acids. V gave up 5 bases and J gave up 0 bases; unmatched junction bases: 7. CDR1 is DFQATT, CDR2 SNEGSKA, per germline (reference sequence). The CDR3 region is CSASTSGGPSTDTQYF. The CDR3 DNA reads as TGCAGTGCTTCCACTAGCGGGGGCCCTAGCACAGATACGCAGTATTTT.

The chain recombines TRBV20-1 with TRBJ1-4, with TRBD1 matching over 8 bases. Per the germline V gene, CDR1 is DFQATT and CDR2 is SNEGSKA (reference sequence). The V and J ends lost 3 bases and 8 bases, in that order; junction bases with no gene match: 5. This CDR3 contains 13 residues. CDR3 nucleotide sequence: TGCAGTGCTAGCGCAGGGGGCAACGAAAAACTGTTTTTT. The encoded protein is CSASAGGNEKLFF.

V gene TRBV18 combines with J gene TRBJ2-3; D is tentatively TRBD1 or TRBD2 (5 bases each). The ends were cut back, 6 bases at V and 0 bases at J, with 28 bases in the middle. There are 20 residues in the CDR3. Germline CDR1 reads KGHSH; CDR2 reads LQKENI. The CDR3 loop reads CASSPEGTTLRGTSTDTQYF. The CDR3 DNA follows: TGTGCCAGCTCGCCTGAGGGGACGACTCTTCGGGGAACTAGCACAGATACGCAGTATTTT.

This clonotype was counted between two and nine times. This sequence joins TRBV20-1 and TRBJ2-2; 8 nucleotides agree with TRBD1. The trim removed 6 bases at V and 0 bases at J, leaving 3 bases unmatched. Germline V CDR1 and CDR2: DFQATT, SNEGSKA (reference sequence). The CDR3 loop spans 14 amino acids. CDR3 nucleotides: TGCAGTGCGCTACAGGGGGCGAACACCGGGGAGCTGTTTTTT. This encodes CSALQGANTGELFF.

This clonotype was counted ten times or more. This chain joins TRBV20-1 and TRBJ2-3, with D unresolved. In germline, CDR1 is DFQATT, CDR2 SNEGSKA (reference sequence). Trimming left V 0 bases short and J 4 bases short, with 5 bases between. The CDR3 has 12 amino acids. CDR3 coding DNA: TGCAGTGCTAGAGATAGGCCAGATACGCAGTATTTT. Translating it yields CSARDRPDTQYF.

This clonotype was picked up a small number of times. This chain uses TRBV9 with TRBJ2-7, with TRBD1 identical over 9 bases. The CDR3 sequence is 14 residues long. V trimming: 4 bases; J trimming: 6 bases; junction bases outside the gene matches: 8. Germline assignment: CDR1 SGDLS and CDR2 YYNGEE. The DNA for the CDR3 is TGTGCCAGCAGCCCAGGACAGGGGCAAGCCGAGCAGTACTTC. Translated, it gives CASSPGQGQAEQYF.

The rearrangement joins TRBV30 to TRBJ2-5, with no clear D. This CDR3 region has 13 residues. Germline assignment: CDR1 GTSNPN and CDR2 SVGIG (reference sequence). The V gene lost 3 bases and the J gene lost 5 bases, with 13 bases spanning the gap. Here the CDR3 DNA reads TGTGCCTGGAGCGCTTGGCTTGAGGAGACCCAGTACTTC. It translates to CAWSAWLEETQYF. The full variable domain, with the rest looked up from reference TRBV30 and TRBJ2-5, is SQTIHQWPATLVQPVGSPLSLECTVEGTSNPNLYWYRQAAGRGLQLLFYSVGIGQISSEVPQNLSASRPQDRQFILSSKKLLLSDSGFYLCAWSAWLEETQYFGPGTRLLVL.

As for this clonotype: Just one base apart from a much larger clone, this may be a read error. The V and J genes are TRBV6-1 and TRBJ2-2; D unresolved. The germline V and J ends were trimmed by 2 bases and 2 bases, with 12 bases remaining between them. Germline lookup yields CDR1 MNHNS and CDR2 SASEGT. The CDR3 is made up of 16 amino acids. CDR3 nucleotide sequence: TGTGCCAGCAGTGAAACCCCGTCGGTCAACACCGGGGAGCTGTTTTTT. Its protein is CASSETPSVNTGELFF.

Regarding this clonotype: Since a much larger clone is just one base distant, this may be a read error. V and J are TRBV7-9 and TRBJ1-1, with D perhaps matching TRBD1 (6 bases). This CDR3 region has 13 residues. Germline assignment: CDR1 SEHNR and CDR2 FQNEAQ (reference sequence). The CDR3 sequence: CASSFYKDSEASF. The CDR3 DNA is TGTGCCAGCAGCTTCTATAAGGACAGTGAAGCTTCCTTT.

The chain uses TRBV4-2 and TRBJ2-3; D possibly matches TRBD1 or TRBD2 (6 bases each). This CDR3 spans 18 amino acids. CDR1 is LGHNA, CDR2 YNFKEQ, per germline. V was cut by 0 bases and J by 5 bases, with 21 bases left in between. CDR3 in amino acids: CASSQDPVGGARGDTQYF. In DNA form, the CDR3 reads TGTGCCAGCAGCCAAGATCCGGTCGGGGGCGCACGGGGAGATACGCAGTATTTT.

The gene calls are TRBV7-2 and TRBJ2-3, with 7 bases fitting TRBD2. This CDR3 has 14 residues. Germline loops: CDR1 SGHTA, CDR2 FQGNSA. The trim removed 5 bases at V and 3 bases at J, leaving 5 bases unmatched. CDR3 nucleotide sequence: TGTGCCAGCAGCCAGCAGCGGGGAACAGATACGCAGTATTTT. This codes for CASSQQRGTDTQYF.

This clonotype has more than one count but fewer than ten. The chain combines TRBV6-2 or TRBV6-3 with TRBJ1-1; TRBD1 aligns across 7 bases. CDR1 MNHEY and CDR2 SVGEGT come from the germline V gene. V lost 6 bases to trimming and J lost 11 bases; unmatched junction nucleotides: 9. The length of the CDR3 is 12 residues. The CDR3 DNA reads as TGTGCCAGCAGAACCGACAGGGCCGGGGCTTTCTTT. It encodes CASRTDRAGAFF.

This clonotype appeared many times. The V call is TRBV20-1, the J call TRBJ2-5, with 11 nucleotides matching TRBD2. Losses at the gene ends were 5 bases for V and 9 bases for J; bases not matched to a gene: 8. The CDR3 extends over 13 amino acids. Germline CDR1 reads DFQATT; CDR2 reads SNEGSKA (reference sequence). In DNA, the CDR3 is TGCAGTGCTCCTACTAGCGGGGGAGGGTCCCAGTACTTC. Translating gives CSAPTSGGGSQYF.

This clonotype has just a few counts. This chain uses TRBV7-7 with TRBJ2-7, with D possibly TRBD1 on 6 matching bases. Trimming cost V 1 base and J 3 bases, with 13 bases left between them. The CDR3 has 15 amino acids. The V gene's germline CDR1 is SSHAT and CDR2 FNYEAQ (reference sequence). As DNA, the CDR3 is TGTGCCAGCAGCTTAGGGGGATCAGGGGACTACGAGCAGTACTTC. Translated, it gives CASSLGGSGDYEQYF.